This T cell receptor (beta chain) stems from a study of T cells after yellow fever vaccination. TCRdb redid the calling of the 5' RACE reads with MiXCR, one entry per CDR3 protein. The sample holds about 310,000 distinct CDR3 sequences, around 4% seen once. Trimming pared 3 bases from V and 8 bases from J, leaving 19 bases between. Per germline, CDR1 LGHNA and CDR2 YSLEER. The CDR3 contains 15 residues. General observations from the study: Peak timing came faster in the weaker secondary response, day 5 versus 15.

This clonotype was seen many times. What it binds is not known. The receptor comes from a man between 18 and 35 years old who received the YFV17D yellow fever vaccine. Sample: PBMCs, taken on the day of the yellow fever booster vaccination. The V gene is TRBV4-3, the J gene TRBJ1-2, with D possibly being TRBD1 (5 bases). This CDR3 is CASSQGPRASEGYTF. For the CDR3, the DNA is TGCGCCAGCAGCCAGGGGCCGCGAGCCTCCGAGGGCTACACCTTC.